Shown below are 20 T cell receptor beta chains from a single sample sequenced in a study of cytomegalovirus exposure and HLA in healthy donors. Using immunoSEQ multiplex PCR, the repertoire was profiled, and TCRdb retains in-frame clones only, with some absent. The sample gives roughly 150,000 clones, roughly 96% of which show up once; more than 0.7% is in the top ten. Sequencing used PBMCs. The receptors shown here come from a woman younger than 30 in good health and CMV-seronegative.

The V call is TRBV30, the J call TRBJ2-6; D is undetermined. CDR1 GTSNPN and CDR2 SVGIG come from the germline V gene (reference sequence). With 2 bases removed from V and 2 bases from J, the gap between germline ends came to 7 bases. CDR3 size: 14 residues. The chain's CDR3 is CAWSTRAGANVLTF. The CDR3 DNA is TGTGCCTGGAGTACGCGAGCTGGGGCCAACGTCCTGACTTTC.

The chain links TRBV5-4 to TRBJ2-1; 11 positions agree with TRBD1. Germline CDR1 SGHNT, CDR2 YYREEE (reference sequence). The V and J ends lost 3 bases and 6 bases, in that order; junction bases with no gene match: 5. The CDR3 spans 15 residues. CDR3 residues: CASSWGTGGINEQFF. The CDR3 DNA is TGTGCCAGCAGCTGGGGGACAGGGGGAATCAATGAGCAGTTCTTC. The complete variable domain, with remaining parts taken from reference TRBV5-4 and TRBJ2-1, reads ETGVTQSPTHLIKTRGQQVTLRCSSQSGHNTVSWYQQALGQGPQFIFQYYREEENGRGNFPPRFSGLQFPNYSSELNVNALELDDSALYLCASSWGTGGINEQFFGPGTRLTVL.

The J gene is TRBJ1-2, the V gene TRBV5-6; no firm D call. This CDR3 is built from 16 residues. V lost 1 base and J lost 1, with 14 bases in between. The germline gives CDR1 SGHDT, CDR2 YYEEEE. CDR3 sequence (DNA): TGTGCCAGCAGCTTGCGCCCAGGCCGAATTAACTATGGCTACACCTTC. Amino acid sequence: CASSLRPGRINYGYTF.

This clone was seen only once. The chain couples TRBV5-4 to TRBJ1-6; 9 bases match TRBD1. The CDR3 has 15 residues. Germline CDR1 is SGHNT and CDR2 is YYREEE (reference sequence). Losses at the gene ends were 1 base for V and 9 bases for J; bases not matched to a gene: 5. CDR3 DNA: TGTGCCAGCAGCTTGCCGGGACAGGGTGTTTCACCCCTCCACTTT. Its translation is CASSLPGQGVSPLHF.

The V call is TRBV15, the J call TRBJ2-5, with 7 nucleotides matching TRBD1. Germline-derived CDR1 and CDR2 are LNHNV and YYDKDF (reference sequence). The trim removed 0 bases at V and 4 bases at J, leaving 5 bases unmatched. There are 15 residues in the CDR3. CDR3: CATSRDGTAAETQYF. CDR3 sequence (DNA): TGTGCCACCAGCAGAGATGGGACAGCGGCAGAGACCCAGTACTTC.

The chain couples TRBV6-1 to TRBJ2-7; D is possibly TRBD2 (5 bases). Trimming pared 0 bases from V and 2 bases from J, leaving 5 bases between. The CDR3 sequence is 13 residues long. Germline values: CDR1 MNHNS, CDR2 SASEGT. CDR3 protein: CASSEAGTYEQYF. As DNA, the CDR3 is TGTGCCAGCAGTGAAGCCGGGACCTACGAGCAGTACTTC.

This sequence joins TRBV27 and TRBJ1-5; 8 bases agree with TRBD1. CDR1 MNHEY and CDR2 SMNVEV come from the germline V gene (reference sequence). J lost 4 bases, V lost 5 bases, and 13 bases had no gene match. This CDR3 has 17 residues. The CDR3 reads CASSQLPGGLRNQPQHF. The CDR3 DNA reads as TGTGCCAGCAGTCAACTTCCAGGGGGCTTACGAAATCAGCCCCAGCATTTT.

The table lists this clone with a count of one. The chain has TRBV6-5 and TRBJ2-7; tentatively, D is TRBD2 (6 bases). The CDR3 runs to 14 residues. V lost 5 bases to trimming and J lost 3 bases, with 14 bases between them. The germline gives CDR1 MNHEY, CDR2 SVGAGI. DNA for the CDR3: TGTGCCAGCAGTATTGGCGGGGTCTTCTACGAGCAGTACTTC. It specifies CASSIGGVFYEQYF.

The chain uses TRBV9 and TRBJ2-6, with D perhaps TRBD2 (5 bases). V shed 2 bases and J shed 5 bases, with 11 bases lying between them. The CDR3 totals 15 residues. Germline CDR1 is SGDLS and CDR2 is YYNGEE. This CDR3 reads CASSVGGSRANVLTF. CDR3 DNA: TGTGCCAGCAGCGTCGGCGGGTCGAGGGCCAACGTCCTGACTTTC.

The genes are TRBV9 and TRBJ2-2, with 9 bases that match TRBD1. V gave up 3 bases and J gave up 2 bases; unmatched junction bases: 14. The CDR3 length is 19 residues. CDR1 and CDR2 from the germline V gene are SGDLS and YYNGEE. DNA for the CDR3: TGTGCCAGCAGCGCCAGGGCCGGGACAGGGAGGAAAAACACCGGGGAGCTGTTTTTT. Protein: CASSARAGTGRKNTGELFF.

J is TRBJ1-1 and V is TRBV27, with 9 nucleotides matching TRBD1. In germline, CDR1 is MNHEY, CDR2 SMNVEV (reference sequence). V trimming: 0 bases; J trimming: 5 bases; junction bases outside the gene matches: 4. The CDR3 is 15 amino acids. CDR3 protein: CASSLSVTGGTEAFF. The CDR3 DNA is TGTGCCAGCAGTTTATCTGTGACAGGGGGGACTGAAGCTTTCTTT.

This sequence joins TRBV4-3 and TRBJ1-1; perhaps TRBD1 as D (6 bases). The CDR3 runs to 15 residues. The ends were cut back, 4 bases at V and 1 base at J, with 13 bases in the middle. Per germline, CDR1 LGHNA and CDR2 YSLEER. The CDR3 DNA reads TGCGCCAGCAGCCCAACAGGGAAGGGGAACACTGAAGCTTTCTTT. Translated, it gives CASSPTGKGNTEAFF.

This clone was seen just once. The chain carries TRBV25-1 and TRBJ1-2, with no clear D. This CDR3 has 12 residues. The V and J ends lost 5 bases and 4 bases respectively, with 8 bases between them. CDR1 is MGHDK and CDR2 is SYGVNS in the germline V gene. Written as DNA, the CDR3 is TGTGCCAGCAGTATCTCCTCCTATGGCTACACCTTC. Amino acids: CASSISSYGYTF.

A single count supports this clone. The V and J genes are TRBV2 and TRBJ1-2; the D is unclear. Trimming removed 5 bases at V and 6 bases at J, with 16 bases between. From germline, CDR1 is SNHLY and CDR2 FYNNEI. This CDR3 contains 14 residues. The CDR3: CASSQQRAFNGYTF. The CDR3 nucleotides are TGTGCCAGCAGTCAACAGAGGGCCTTCAATGGCTACACCTTC.

This chain connects TRBV30 to TRBJ1-2; maybe TRBD1 (6 bases). V was cut by 2 bases and J by 8 bases, with 15 bases left in between. This CDR3 is built from 13 residues. CDR1 is GTSNPN, CDR2 SVGIG, per germline (reference sequence). CDR3 sequence reads: CAWSPQGRTGYTF. The DNA for the CDR3 is TGTGCCTGGAGTCCACAGGGACGTACGGGCTACACCTTC.

The V call is TRBV6-5, the J call TRBJ1-2; D remains ambiguous. The germline V and J ends were trimmed by 4 bases and 6 bases, with 18 bases remaining between them. The CDR3 consists of 15 residues. The V gene's germline CDR1 is MNHEY and CDR2 SVGAGI. The DNA of the CDR3 is TGTGCCAGCAGTTCGGCCTTCGAGGGCGCAGATGGCTACACCTTC. Its protein is CASSSAFEGADGYTF.

The chain is built from TRBV7-9 and TRBJ1-2; 8 nucleotides align to TRBD1. Germline CDR1 SEHNR, CDR2 FQNEAQ (reference sequence). The CDR3 is 14 amino acids. With 1 base clipped from V and 3 bases from J, the junction kept 1 base outside the gene matches. The CDR3 protein is CASSLGDRHYGYTF. As DNA, the CDR3 is TGTGCCAGCAGCTTAGGGGACAGGCACTATGGCTACACCTTC.

This sequence joins TRBV6-4 and TRBJ2-3; 14 bases fit TRBD2. Germline values: CDR1 MRHNA, CDR2 SNTAGT. The length of the CDR3 is 18 residues. J was trimmed by 1 base and V by 0 bases; bases with no gene match: 3. This chain's CDR3 is CASSDSGTSGGRTDTQYF. The CDR3 DNA reads as TGTGCCAGCAGTGACTCGGGGACTAGCGGGGGCCGCACAGATACGCAGTATTTT.

The chain links TRBV30 to TRBJ2-2, with 8 bases lining up with TRBD1. This CDR3 comprises 17 residues. CDR1 and CDR2 from the germline V gene are GTSNPN and SVGIG (reference sequence). V lost 2 bases to trimming and J lost 4 bases; unmatched junction nucleotides: 12. This chain's CDR3 is CAWSHPGQGRGTGELFF. CDR3 sequence (DNA): TGTGCCTGGAGTCACCCTGGACAGGGCCGGGGCACCGGGGAGCTGTTTTTT.

The V and J genes are TRBV7-2 and TRBJ2-7; D is possibly TRBD2 (6 bases). Germline lookup yields CDR1 SGHTA and CDR2 FQGNSA. Trimming shortened V by 2 bases and J by 6 bases, and 8 bases separated the two germline ends. There are 12 residues in the CDR3. The CDR3 DNA sequence: TGTGCCAGCAGCTTATACGGGGGCGAGCAGTACTTC. Translating gives CASSLYGGEQYF.